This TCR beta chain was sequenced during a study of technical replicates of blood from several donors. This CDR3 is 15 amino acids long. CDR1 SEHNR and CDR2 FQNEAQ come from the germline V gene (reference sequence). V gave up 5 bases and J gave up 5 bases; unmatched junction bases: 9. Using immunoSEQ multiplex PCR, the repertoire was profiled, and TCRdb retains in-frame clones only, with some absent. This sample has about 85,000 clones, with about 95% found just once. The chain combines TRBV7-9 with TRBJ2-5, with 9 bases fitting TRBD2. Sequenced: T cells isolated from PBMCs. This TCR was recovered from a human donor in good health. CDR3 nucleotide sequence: TGTGCCAGCAGCGTCAGTTCCGGGACTAGCGAGACCCAGTACTTC. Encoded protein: CASSVSSGTSETQYF.